A single sample is the source of the 13 T cell receptor beta chains below, sequenced in a study of beta chain features in type 1 diabetes. The authors reverse transcribed all of the isolated RNA, so sequencing captured expressed TCRB transcripts. Only in-frame clones appear in the TCRdb table, and some are missing; sequencing was by immunoSEQ multiplex PCR. Among 220,000 or so clones listed, about 70% were seen once. Sequences were obtained from naive CD4+ T cells from blood. The source is a man aged 30 to 45 in good health.

The chain uses TRBV29-1 and TRBJ1-2; tentative D call: TRBD1 (5 bases). Germline CDR1 reads SQVTM; CDR2 reads ANQGSEA. The germline V and J ends were trimmed by 0 bases and 5 bases, with 16 bases remaining between them. The CDR3 runs 15 residues. Here the CDR3 DNA reads TGCAGCGTTGAAGATGGGGCAAGGGTGTTGTATGGCTACACCTTC. This encodes CSVEDGARVLYGYTF.

The chain is built from TRBV29-1 and TRBJ1-1; no clear D gene. The CDR3 extends over 13 amino acids. V shed 6 bases and J shed 0 bases, with 11 bases lying between them. Germline CDR1 is SQVTM and CDR2 is ANQGSEA. The CDR3 is CSVDSIVNTEAFF. The CDR3 nucleotides are TGCAGCGTCGACTCGATCGTGAACACTGAAGCTTTCTTT.

The rearrangement uses TRBV18 and TRBJ2-2; weak D call: TRBD1 (6 bases). V dropped 3 bases and J dropped 4 bases, with 9 bases sitting between them. CDR1 KGHSH and CDR2 LQKENI come from the germline V gene. This CDR3 region has 14 residues. The CDR3 region has the DNA TGTGCCAGCTCACCTACAGGGTCCACCGGGGAGCTGTTTTTT. Translation gives CASSPTGSTGELFF.

The chain combines TRBV25-1 with TRBJ1-2, with 8 bases aligning to TRBD1. The CDR3 has 14 amino acids. V dropped 7 bases and J dropped 4; count of bases not matched to a gene: 8. Germline V gene lookup returns CDR1 MGHDK and CDR2 SYGVNS. CDR3 coding DNA: TGTGCCAGCACCGACAGGGGAGTCTTCTATGGCTACACCTTC. As protein: CASTDRGVFYGYTF.

This clone was recorded a few times. This chain connects TRBV29-1 to TRBJ2-5; 9 bases agree with TRBD1. After removal of 7 bases from V and 6 bases from J, the junction contained 9 bases not matched to a gene. Germline assignment: CDR1 SQVTM and CDR2 ANQGSEA. The CDR3 covers 13 residues. The CDR3 loop reads CSAFGQGLKTQYF. In nucleotides, the CDR3 is TGCAGCGCCTTCGGACAGGGGTTGAAGACCCAGTACTTC.

The V and J genes are TRBV5-1 and TRBJ2-7; D is perhaps TRBD1 (6 bases). Deletions cut 4 bases from V and 4 bases from J, with 12 bases between. From germline, CDR1 is SGHRS and CDR2 YFSETQ. This CDR3 has 13 amino acids. The CDR3 sequence: CASSPQQGYEQYF. The CDR3 region has the DNA TGCGCCAGCAGCCCACAGCAGGGGTACGAGCAGTACTTC.

The sample holds a few counts of this clone. The rearrangement joins TRBV7-2 to TRBJ2-6; a weak D match, TRBD1 (5 bases). This CDR3 has 17 amino acids. CDR1 and CDR2 (germline): SGHTA, FQGNSA. V lost 5 bases and J lost 0, with 14 bases in between. Written as DNA, the CDR3 is TGTGCCAGCAGCCGCGAAGGGGCGAGCTCTGGGGCCAACGTCCTGACTTTC. Residues: CASSREGASSGANVLTF.

This chain uses TRBV25-1 with TRBJ2-3; 8 bases line up with TRBD2. The CDR3 length is 14 residues. V lost 6 bases, J lost 4 bases, and 6 bases stayed unmatched. The germline V gene has CDR1 MGHDK and CDR2 SYGVNS. The chain's CDR3 is CASSPGLVPDTQYF. CDR3 coding DNA: TGTGCCAGCAGCCCGGGACTAGTTCCAGATACGCAGTATTTT.

J is TRBJ2-5 and V is TRBV19; D ambiguous. The germline V and J ends were trimmed by 3 bases and 5 bases, with 10 bases remaining between them. CDR3 size: 13 residues. Germline-derived CDR1 and CDR2 are LNHDA and SQIVND (reference sequence). The chain's CDR3 is CASSMTRRETQYF. CDR3 bases: TGTGCCAGTAGTATGACACGGCGGGAGACCCAGTACTTC. The variable domain in full, completed from reference TRBV19 and TRBJ2-5, reads DGGITQSPKYLFRKEGQNVTLSCEQNLNHDAMYWYRQDPGQGLRLIYYSQIVNDFQKGDIAEGYSVSREKKESFPLTVTSAQKNPTAFYLCASSMTRRETQYFGPGTRLLVL.

In DNA, the CDR3 is TGCAGCGTTCAGGCCCACGGACCTGGGGCCAACGTCCTGACTTTC. Its protein is CSVQAHGPGANVLTF. This chain uses TRBV29-1 with TRBJ2-6, with unresolved D. The CDR3 covers 15 residues. Trimming removed 5 bases at V and 2 bases at J, with 13 bases between. The V gene's germline CDR1 is SQVTM and CDR2 ANQGSEA. The full variable domain, in which reference TRBV29-1 and TRBJ2-6 provide the parts outside the CDR3, is SAVISQKPSRDICQRGTSLTIQCQVDSQVTMMFWYRQQPGQSLTLIATANQGSEATYESGFVIDKFPISRPNLTFSTLTVSNMSPEDSSIYLCSVQAHGPGANVLTFGAGSRLTVL.

The chain recombines TRBV7-2 with TRBJ2-1; 9 positions agree with TRBD1. CDR3 length: 16 amino acids. Germline trimming cut 1 base from V and 4 bases from J; bases unmatched to any gene: 5. Germline values: CDR1 SGHTA, CDR2 FQGNSA. The CDR3 protein is CASSLVPGQGYNEQFF. The DNA for the CDR3 is TGTGCCAGCAGCTTAGTCCCGGGACAGGGATACAATGAGCAGTTCTTC.

There are a few counts of this clone. The J gene is TRBJ2-3, the V gene TRBV23-1, with 8 positions matching TRBD1. TRBV23-1 is known as an ORF, though its function is uncertain. This CDR3 region has 18 residues. V was pared by 6 bases and J by 2 bases, with 16 bases of the junction left unmatched. CDR3 amino acids: CASRRDGDRRDNTDTQYF. In DNA form, the CDR3 reads TGCGCCAGCAGGCGAGATGGGGACAGGCGGGATAACACAGATACGCAGTATTTT.

CDR3 bases: TGTGCCAGCAGCGGGTCGGCTGACCGACTCACAGATACGCAGTATTTT. Translating gives CASSGSADRLTDTQYF. The rearrangement links TRBV9 to TRBJ2-3, with no clear D. V shed 3 bases and J shed 2 bases, with 16 bases lying between them. The germline V gene has CDR1 SGDLS and CDR2 YYNGEE. The CDR3 length is 16 residues.